This is a list of T cell receptor beta chains from one sample in a study of control samples from healthy donors and cancer patients. The data were produced by immunoSEQ multiplex PCR, yet TCRdb's version contains in-frame clones alone and is incomplete. Among about 130,000 clones, approximately 90% were seen once, and the ten largest hold around 8.9%. The sequencing input was blood. The receptors derive from a man aged 18 to 30 in good health. Both conserved end residues are part of each CDR3. A D gene is named only where the DNA matches it firmly. Size is omitted from some rows. Given values are once, few, many or a class for expanded clones.

CDR3aa: CASSYGVRKEKLFF
CDR3nt: TGTGCCAGCAGCTACGGAGTACGAAAGGAAAAACTGTTTTTT
j_gene: TRBJ1-4
abundance: .
v_gene: TRBV7-9
d_gene: .

CDR3aa: CASKSSGGASGELFF
CDR3nt: TGTGCCAGCAAATCTAGCGGGGGGGCATCCGGGGAGCTGTTTTTT
j_gene: TRBJ2-2
abundance: .
v_gene: TRBV27
d_gene: TRBD2

CDR3aa: CASSLGRTSGGASYNEQFF
CDR3nt: TGTGCCAGCAGCTTAGGCAGGACTAGCGGGGGGGCCAGCTACAATGAGCAGTTCTTC
j_gene: TRBJ2-1
abundance: .
v_gene: TRBV7-6
d_gene: TRBD2

CDR3aa: CASSLVDVAPLEGNTIYF
CDR3nt: TGTGCCAGCAGCTTAGTTGATGTGGCGCCGCTCGAGGGAAACACCATATATTTT
j_gene: TRBJ1-3
abundance: .
v_gene: TRBV7-9
d_gene: .

CDR3aa: CSASLSGGNEQFF
CDR3nt: TGCAGTGCTAGTCTTAGCGGGGGTAATGAGCAGTTCTTC
j_gene: TRBJ2-1
abundance: .
v_gene: TRBV20-1
d_gene: TRBD2

CDR3aa: CSASVINYMNTEAFF
CDR3nt: TGCAGTGCTAGTGTAATTAATTACATGAACACTGAAGCTTTCTTT
j_gene: TRBJ1-1
abundance: .
v_gene: TRBV20-1
d_gene: .

CDR3aa: CASSQISGSGYTF
CDR3nt: TGTGCCAGCAGCCAAATTTCCGGGAGCGGCTACACCTTC
j_gene: TRBJ1-2
abundance: many
v_gene: TRBV3-1/TRBV3-2
d_gene: .

CDR3aa: CAISESRTRGGEQYF
CDR3nt: TGTGCCATCAGTGAATCCCGGACCCGTGGCGGCGAGCAGTACTTC
j_gene: TRBJ2-7
abundance: .
v_gene: TRBV10-3
d_gene: .

CDR3aa: CASSTGVYEQYF
CDR3nt: TGCGCCAGCAGTACCGGCGTCTACGAGCAGTACTTC
j_gene: TRBJ2-7
abundance: .
v_gene: TRBV10-2
d_gene: .

CDR3aa: CAIRQGRGDSPLHF
CDR3nt: TGTGCCATCAGACAGGGGCGCGGCGATTCACCCCTCCACTTT
j_gene: TRBJ1-6
abundance: once
v_gene: TRBV10-3
d_gene: TRBD1

CDR3aa: CASSESLLREYTF
CDR3nt: TGCGCCAGCAGTGAGTCTCTCCTTAGGGAATACACCTTC
j_gene: TRBJ1-2
abundance: .
v_gene: TRBV10-1
d_gene: .

CDR3aa: CASSPVLAKNIQYF
CDR3nt: TGCGCCAGCAGCCCCGTCCTAGCCAAAAACATTCAGTACTTC
j_gene: TRBJ2-4
abundance: .
v_gene: TRBV10-2
d_gene: .

CDR3aa: CASSPFPGQSNQPQHF
CDR3nt: TGTGCCAGCTCACCATTCCCGGGACAGAGCAATCAGCCCCAGCATTTT
j_gene: TRBJ1-5
abundance: .
v_gene: TRBV18
d_gene: TRBD1

CDR3aa: CASSADQFNQPQHF
CDR3nt: TGTGCCAGCAGTGCCGACCAGTTCAATCAGCCCCAGCATTTT
j_gene: TRBJ1-5
abundance: few
v_gene: TRBV2
d_gene: .

CDR3aa: CASSLERGPLWGTDTQYF
CDR3nt: TGCGCCAGTAGTTTAGAGCGGGGGCCCCTTTGGGGCACAGATACGCAGTATTTT
j_gene: TRBJ2-3
abundance: .
v_gene: TRBV5-1
d_gene: TRBD2

CDR3aa: CASSLVGGSGANVLTF
CDR3nt: TGTGCCAGCAGTTTAGTGGGGGGGTCTGGGGCCAACGTCCTGACTTTC
j_gene: TRBJ2-6
abundance: once
v_gene: TRBV27
d_gene: TRBD2

CDR3aa: CASSAQGAETETQYF
CDR3nt: TGTGCCAGCAGTGCCCAAGGTGCAGAAACGGAGACCCAGTACTTC
j_gene: TRBJ2-5
abundance: .
v_gene: TRBV2
d_gene: .

CDR3aa: CASSADPTGGEQYF
CDR3nt: TGTGCCAGCAGCGCCGACCCGACAGGGGGTGAACAGTACTTC
j_gene: TRBJ2-7
abundance: .
v_gene: TRBV9
d_gene: TRBD1

CDR3aa: CAWSGGRGKLGYTF
CDR3nt: TGTGCCTGGAGTGGGGGTAGGGGGAAACTTGGCTACACCTTC
j_gene: TRBJ1-2
abundance: few
v_gene: TRBV30
d_gene: .

CDR3aa: CASSLGAGAGTDTQYF
CDR3nt: TGTGCCAGCAGCTTGGGGGCGGGGGCTGGCACAGATACGCAGTATTTT
j_gene: TRBJ2-3
abundance: .
v_gene: TRBV5-4
d_gene: .

CDR3aa: CASSPPSGFNEQFF
CDR3nt: TGTGCCAGCTCACCACCGTCAGGCTTCAATGAGCAGTTCTTC
j_gene: TRBJ2-1
abundance: .
v_gene: TRBV18
d_gene: .

CDR3aa: CASSETTGNTIYF
CDR3nt: TGTGCCAGCAGCGAGACAACTGGAAACACCATATATTTT
j_gene: TRBJ1-3
abundance: .
v_gene: TRBV9
d_gene: .

CDR3aa: CASSQEPADETQYF
CDR3nt: TGTGCCAGCAGCCAAGAACCAGCCGACGAGACCCAGTACTTC
j_gene: TRBJ2-5
abundance: .
v_gene: TRBV14
d_gene: .

CDR3aa: CASSVGGAGLNTEAFF
CDR3nt: TGTGCCAGCAGCGTAGGGGGAGCGGGGTTGAACACTGAAGCTTTCTTT
j_gene: TRBJ1-1
abundance: once
v_gene: TRBV9
d_gene: .

CDR3aa: CASILLNTEAFF
CDR3nt: TGTGCCAGCATTTTATTGAACACTGAAGCTTTCTTT
j_gene: TRBJ1-1
abundance: .
v_gene: TRBV7-9
d_gene: .

CDR3aa: CASSPLGSSYEQYF
CDR3nt: TGTGCCAGCTCACCACTGGGCTCCTCCTACGAGCAGTACTTC
j_gene: TRBJ2-7
abundance: .
v_gene: TRBV18
d_gene: .

CDR3aa: CASSVGQGGTEAFF
CDR3nt: TGTGCCAGCAGCGTGGGACAGGGAGGCACTGAAGCTTTCTTT
j_gene: TRBJ1-1
abundance: .
v_gene: TRBV9
d_gene: TRBD1

CDR3aa: CASDAGAYSYEQYF
CDR3nt: TGTGCTAGCGATGCAGGGGCCTATTCCTACGAGCAGTACTTC
j_gene: TRBJ2-7
abundance: .
v_gene: TRBV12-5
d_gene: .

CDR3aa: CASSLVAGPGGGKLFF
CDR3nt: TGTGCCAGCAGCTTAGTTGCCGGCCCTGGAGGAGGAAAACTGTTTTTT
j_gene: TRBJ1-4
abundance: .
v_gene: TRBV7-2
d_gene: .

CDR3aa: CASSQNGQGIDTF
CDR3nt: TGTGCCAGCAGCCAAAATGGACAGGGGATCGACACCTTC
j_gene: TRBJ1-2
abundance: .
v_gene: TRBV14
d_gene: TRBD1

CDR3aa: CASSPRFGTGEAFF
CDR3nt: TGTGCCAGCAGCCCACGATTCGGGACAGGTGAAGCTTTCTTT
j_gene: TRBJ1-1
abundance: .
v_gene: TRBV6-5
d_gene: TRBD1

CDR3aa: CASSEPGRMEAFF
CDR3nt: TGCGCCAGCAGTGAGCCCGGCAGGATGGAAGCTTTCTTT
j_gene: TRBJ1-1
abundance: .
v_gene: TRBV10-2
d_gene: .

CDR3aa: CASSFAGVSYEQYF
CDR3nt: TGTGCCAGTAGTTTCGCGGGGGTCTCCTACGAGCAGTACTTC
j_gene: TRBJ2-7
abundance: .
v_gene: TRBV19
d_gene: TRBD2

CDR3aa: CASSSDLRQETQYF
CDR3nt: TGTGCCAGCAGTTCGGACCTACGCCAAGAGACCCAGTACTTC
j_gene: TRBJ2-5
abundance: .
v_gene: TRBV6-5
d_gene: .

CDR3aa: CATSRATGETQYF
CDR3nt: TGTGCCACCAGCAGGGCGACCGGAGAGACCCAGTACTTC
j_gene: TRBJ2-5
abundance: .
v_gene: TRBV15
d_gene: .

CDR3aa: CAGHRGQTEAFF
CDR3nt: TGTGCCGGGCACAGGGGTCAAACTGAAGCTTTCTTT
j_gene: TRBJ1-1
abundance: .
v_gene: TRBV2
d_gene: TRBD1

CDR3aa: CASSHGQSYEQYF
CDR3nt: TGTGCCAGCAGTCACGGGCAATCCTACGAGCAGTACTTC
j_gene: TRBJ2-7
abundance: .
v_gene: TRBV6-5
d_gene: .

CDR3aa: CASSLDASGGDDIQYF
CDR3nt: TGTGCCAGCAGCTTGGATGCTAGCGGGGGTGATGACATTCAGTACTTC
j_gene: TRBJ2-4
abundance: once
v_gene: TRBV5-4
d_gene: TRBD2

CDR3aa: CASSLDRVNEQFF
CDR3nt: TGTGCCAGCAGCTTGGACAGGGTCAATGAGCAGTTCTTC
j_gene: TRBJ2-1
abundance: .
v_gene: TRBV7-2
d_gene: TRBD1

CDR3aa: CASSGQANEKLFF
CDR3nt: TGTGCCAGTAGTGGACAGGCTAATGAAAAACTGTTTTTT
j_gene: TRBJ1-4
abundance: .
v_gene: TRBV19
d_gene: TRBD1

CDR3aa: CASSYTGRAFF
CDR3nt: TGTGCCAGCAGTTACACGGGACGGGCTTTCTTT
j_gene: TRBJ1-1
abundance: .
v_gene: TRBV6-5
d_gene: .

CDR3aa: CASSQQTQPFNYGYTF
CDR3nt: TGTGCCAGCAGCCAGCAGACCCAGCCCTTCAACTATGGCTACACCTTC
j_gene: TRBJ1-2
abundance: .
v_gene: TRBV4-2
d_gene: .